A single sample is the source of the 15 T cell receptor beta chains below, sequenced in a study of T cells in Graves' hyperthyroidism and ophthalmopathy. RNA transcripts provided the source from which TCR beta CDR3 regions were amplified. The TCR CDR3 was amplified in a first-round RT-PCR using the HTBI primer set. MiXCR, applied by TCRdb to the multiplex PCR reads, yields one record per CDR3 protein. The sample lists about 380,000 distinct CDR3 sequences, 11% to 15% occurring once. The source material was blood. The origin of the receptors is a woman between 55 and 75 years old with Graves' hyperthyroidism.

This clonotype was detected ten times or more. The chain has TRBV24-1 and TRBJ2-1; 8 bases align to TRBD2. V trimming: 5 bases; J trimming: 6 bases; junction bases outside the gene matches: 5. The CDR3 has 14 amino acids. The germline V gene encodes CDR1 KGHDR and CDR2 SFDVKD. CDR3 bases: TGTGCCACCAGTGCGAGCGGGAGTCTCAATGAGCAGTTCTTC. Amino acid sequence: CATSASGSLNEQFF.

This clonotype was found many times. A read error is likely, as this CDR3 ends without the conserved phenylalanine or tryptophan. The V call is TRBV5-1, the J call TRBJ2-7; D is unclear. The CDR3 extends over 14 amino acids. V was cut by 0 bases and J by 3 bases, with 10 bases left in between. Germline V gene lookup returns CDR1 SGHRS and CDR2 YFSETQ. The CDR3 is CASSLEVQVYEQYL. CDR3 nucleotides: TGCGCCAGCAGCTTGGAGGTTCAGGTCTACGAGCAGTACCTC.

This clonotype was counted ten times or more. The genes are TRBV5-8 and TRBJ1-1, with 8 bases identical to TRBD1. Germline V gives CDR1 SGHTS, CDR2 YDEGEE. CDR3 length: 14 amino acids. The J segment lost 11 bases and the V segment lost 2 bases, leaving 11 bases of the junction unmatched. CDR3 residues: CASSFPLTGEWAFF. The CDR3 nucleotides are TGTGCCAGCAGCTTCCCATTGACAGGGGAATGGGCTTTCTTT. The full variable domain, rest sourced from reference TRBV5-8 and TRBJ1-1, is EAGVTQSPTHLIKTRGQQATLRCSPISGHTSVYWYQQALGLGLQFLLWYDEGEERNRGNFPPRFSGRQFPNYSSELNVNALELEDSALYLCASSFPLTGEWAFFGQGTRLTVV.

This clonotype was detected many times. The rearrangement uses TRBV12-3 or TRBV12-4 and TRBJ1-1; weak D call: TRBD1 (5 bases). V shed 1 base and J shed 3 bases, with 9 bases lying between them. This CDR3 is built from 14 residues. The CDR3 DNA reads as TGTGCCAGCAGTTTAGAGGGGAAAGACACTGAAGCTTTCTTT. Its protein product is CASSLEGKDTEAFF.

With respect to this clonotype: It may be a read error: a sequence one base away is much more abundant. The conserved closing phenylalanine or tryptophan is absent in this CDR3, likely reflecting a read error. The CDR3 DNA reads as TGTGCCAGCAACGGGGGAGTGAGCAATCAGCCCCAGCATTCT. Residues: CASNGGVSNQPQHS. The V and J genes are TRBV2 and TRBJ1-5; maybe TRBD1 (5 bases). CDR1 and CDR2 (germline): SNHLY, FYNNEI. CDR3 size: 14 residues. V gave up 7 bases and J gave up 1 base, with 11 bases separating them.

V is TRBV10-3 and J is TRBJ1-2; D gene uncertain. Trimming cost V 5 bases and J 0 bases, with 1 base left between them. Germline V gene lookup returns CDR1 ENHRY and CDR2 SYGVKD. The CDR3 covers 11 residues. CDR3: CAISPNYGYTF. CDR3 DNA: TGTGCCATCAGTCCTAACTATGGCTACACCTTC.

This clonotype has at least ten counts. The chain carries TRBV11-2 and TRBJ2-3; D may match TRBD1 or TRBD2 (6 bases each). The CDR3 is 15 amino acids. V was shortened by 5 bases and J by 3 bases, with 15 bases between the two germline ends. The germline V gene has CDR1 SGHAT and CDR2 FQNNGV. For the CDR3, the DNA is TGTGCCAGCAGCCCAGAGGGGGGAGCAACAGATACGCAGTATTTT. Amino acids: CASSPEGGATDTQYF.

The chain links TRBV4-1 to TRBJ2-7, with TRBD2 matching over 8 bases. Germline V gene data show CDR1 as MGHRA and CDR2 as YSYEKL. The CDR3 runs to 15 residues. V was clipped by 2 bases and J by 3 bases; unmatched bases: 6. CDR3 nucleotide sequence: TGCGCCAGCAGCCAATACGGAGCGGGGGACTACGAGCAGTACTTC. Translating gives CASSQYGAGDYEQYF.

This clonotype was detected a few times. The gene calls are TRBV11-2 and TRBJ1-6; D is uncertain. Germline CDR1 and CDR2: SGHAT and FQNNGV. The V end lost 0 bases, the J end lost 9 bases, and 3 bases lay between the germline ends. The length of the CDR3 is 12 residues. DNA of the CDR3: TGTGCCAGCAGCTTAGAACGTTCACCCCTCCACTTT. Its protein product is CASSLERSPLHF.

Ten or more counts support this clonotype. The chain is built from TRBV5-1 and TRBJ1-3; perhaps TRBD1 as D (5 bases). The CDR3 loop spans 15 amino acids. V lost 2 bases, J lost 3 bases, and 12 bases lay in between. CDR1 SGHRS and CDR2 YFSETQ come from the germline V gene. The CDR3 is CASSFSGTDGNTIYF. The CDR3 region has the DNA TGCGCCAGCAGCTTTAGTGGGACGGATGGAAACACCATATATTTT.

This clonotype was seen many times. The rearrangement joins TRBV10-3 to TRBJ1-1; 8 positions match TRBD1. V trimming: 4 bases; J trimming: 4 bases; junction bases outside the gene matches: 11. CDR1 and CDR2 (germline): ENHRY, SYGVKD. The CDR3 contains 16 residues. CDR3 sequence: CAISATGQVSSTEAFF. CDR3 in DNA: TGTGCCATCAGTGCCACGGGACAGGTCTCGAGCACTGAAGCTTTCTTT.

The chain employs TRBV6-2 or TRBV6-3 and TRBJ1-1, with a tentative D call TRBD1 (6 bases). The V end was cut by 7 bases, the J end by 3 bases, with 15 bases between. The CDR3 loop spans 14 amino acids. The germline CDR1 and CDR2 sequences are MNHEY and SVGEGT. Here the CDR3 reads CASTWGGADTEAFF. In DNA, the CDR3 is TGTGCCAGCACCTGGGGGGGGGCGGACACTGAAGCTTTCTTT.

This clonotype was picked up many times. The V call is TRBV2, the J call TRBJ2-7, with TRBD2 identical over 7 bases. This CDR3 has 13 residues. After removal of 7 bases from V and 2 bases from J, the junction contained 5 bases not matched to a gene. The germline gives CDR1 SNHLY, CDR2 FYNNEI. The CDR3 protein is CASMEGGPYEQYF. CDR3 coding DNA: TGTGCCAGCATGGAGGGAGGGCCCTACGAGCAGTACTTC.

This clonotype was counted at least ten times. The chain couples TRBV20-1 to TRBJ2-5; the D is unclear. The CDR3 covers 12 residues. The V gene's germline CDR1 is DFQATT and CDR2 SNEGSKA (reference sequence). With 4 bases removed from V and 5 bases from J, the gap between germline ends came to 11 bases. The CDR3 loop reads CSANARRETQYF. CDR3 DNA: TGCAGTGCTAATGCCCGCCGGGAGACCCAGTACTTC.

This clonotype was counted ten times or more. This chain uses TRBV2 with TRBJ1-2, with 7 bases that match TRBD1. V lost 6 bases, J lost 4 bases, and 8 bases stayed unmatched. The CDR3 is 14 amino acids. Looked up from germline, CDR1 is SNHLY and CDR2 is FYNNEI. The CDR3 nucleotides read TGTGCCAGCAGCCGCTATAGGGGGCCCTATGGCTACACCTTC. Its translation is CASSRYRGPYGYTF.